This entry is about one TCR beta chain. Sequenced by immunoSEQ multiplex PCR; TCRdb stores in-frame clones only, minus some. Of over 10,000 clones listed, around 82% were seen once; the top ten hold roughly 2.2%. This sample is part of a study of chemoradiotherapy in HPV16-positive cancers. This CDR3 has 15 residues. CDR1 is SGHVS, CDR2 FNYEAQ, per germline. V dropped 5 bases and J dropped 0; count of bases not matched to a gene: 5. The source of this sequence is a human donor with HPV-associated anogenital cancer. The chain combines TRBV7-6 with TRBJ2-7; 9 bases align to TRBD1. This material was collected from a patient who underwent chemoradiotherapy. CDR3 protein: CASSPGTGLSYEQYF. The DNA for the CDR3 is TGTGCCAGCAGCCCCGGGACAGGGCTCTCCTACGAGCAGTACTTC.